This section outlines one TCR beta chain sequence together with its context. This sample stems from a study of cytomegalovirus exposure and HLA in healthy donors. Germline values: CDR1 LNHDA, CDR2 SQIVND (reference sequence). The CDR3 is 12 residues long. Trimming at V came to 6 bases and at J to 7 bases, leaving 3 bases not matched to a gene. The PCR used 60 Vbeta and 13 Jbeta primers. TCRdb's copy holds only in-frame clones and misses some; the assay was immunoSEQ multiplex PCR. The sample consists of about 120,000 clones, roughly 82% of them appearing once. The receptor was derived from a woman aged 40 to 55 in good health and CMV-seropositive. The genes are TRBV19 and TRBJ1-1; 9 bases line up with TRBD1. The sample taken for sequencing was PBMCs. Written as DNA, the CDR3 is TGTGCCAGTAGGCCGACAGGGGGTGAAGCTTTCTTT. This translates into CASRPTGGEAFF.